The 8 T cell receptor beta chains presented below share a single source sample, sequenced in a study of control samples from healthy donors and cancer patients. Profiling relied on immunoSEQ multiplex PCR, and the TCRdb table lists in-frame clones only, not all of them. The repertoire has under 150,000 clones, more than 70% of them found once; the top ten carry 3% to 4%. The specimen was blood. Receptors originate from a man aged 35-49 years in good health.

This sequence joins TRBV30 and TRBJ1-2; D unresolved. Trimming stripped 2 bases from V and 4 bases from J, with 14 bases between. This CDR3 has 14 residues. The germline gives CDR1 GTSNPN, CDR2 SVGIG (reference sequence). CDR3 sequence reads: CAWSKSQRTYGYTF. The CDR3 DNA reads TGTGCCTGGAGTAAGTCACAAAGAACCTATGGCTACACCTTC.

The rearrangement links TRBV5-1 to TRBJ2-3; D possibly uses TRBD1 or TRBD2 (5 bases each). CDR1 and CDR2 (germline): SGHRS, YFSETQ. Trimming took 3 bases from V and 2 from J, leaving 13 bases between them. This CDR3 spans 15 amino acids. The CDR3: CASSSSGPFTDTQYF. The CDR3 nucleotides are TGCGCCAGCAGCTCGTCGGGACCATTCACAGATACGCAGTATTTT.

This clone was seen a handful of times. The V and J genes are TRBV2 and TRBJ1-6; no firm D call. The CDR3 sequence is 15 residues long. V lost 10 bases and J 0 bases, leaving 13 bases between the germline ends. Germline V CDR1 and CDR2: SNHLY, FYNNEI. Written as DNA, the CDR3 is TGTGCCAACCGGGCTTCGAGCTCCTATAATTCACCCCTCCACTTT. Its translation: CANRASSSYNSPLHF.

This clone occurred a few times. The V gene is TRBV5-6, the J gene TRBJ2-1, with D possibly called TRBD1 or TRBD2 (5 bases each). Looked up from germline, CDR1 is SGHDT and CDR2 is YYEEEE. Trimming removed 0 bases from V and 9 bases from J, with 13 bases in between. The CDR3 length is 14 residues. For the CDR3, the DNA is TGTGCCAGCAGCTTGGGTGGGTTGAGGGGTGAGCAGTTCTTC. Its protein is CASSLGGLRGEQFF.

This clone was recorded once. This rearrangement joins TRBV7-8 to TRBJ1-2, with 7 bases that match TRBD1. Germline V CDR1 and CDR2: SGHVS, FQNEAQ. CDR3 size: 14 residues. The V segment lost 6 bases and the J segment 2 bases; nucleotides outside the gene matches: 6. CDR3 bases: TGTGCCAGCAGGCAACCGGGACAGAACTATGGCTACACCTTC. Protein product: CASRQPGQNYGYTF.

The rearrangement links TRBV6-1 to TRBJ1-1; D gene uncertain. Germline CDR1 reads MNHNS; CDR2 reads SASEGT. Trimming took 2 bases from V and 4 from J, leaving 8 bases between them. The CDR3 covers 13 residues. Written as DNA, the CDR3 is TGTGCCAGCAGTGAATCCGTGGCCACTGAAGCTTTCTTT. It translates to CASSESVATEAFF.

The rearrangement joins TRBV5-1 to TRBJ1-5; D is ambiguous. The ends were cut back, 6 bases at V and 10 bases at J, with 17 bases in the middle. CDR3 length: 13 residues. Germline CDR1 SGHRS, CDR2 YFSETQ. The CDR3 spells CASTIGRKEPQHF. In DNA, the CDR3 is TGCGCCAGCACCATAGGGCGAAAGGAACCCCAGCATTTT.

The chain recombines TRBV2 with TRBJ2-5; the match to TRBD2 covers 11 bases. The CDR3 loop spans 14 amino acids. Per germline, CDR1 SNHLY and CDR2 FYNNEI. Trimming removed 6 bases from V and 5 bases from J; junction bases left unmatched: 5. The CDR3 bases are TGTGCCAGCAGGATAGCGGGGGGGCCCGAGACCCAGTACTTC. Translation: CASRIAGGPETQYF.